This T cell receptor beta chain stems from a study of cytomegalovirus exposure and HLA in healthy donors (dated by TCRdb to the late 2010s). For the wider study: In an earlier analysis of 550 to 750 of the donors, approximately 260 Gb of sequence data and just under 120 million unique TCR beta sequences from about 190 million T cells were reported. Approximately 300 gigabases of sequencing data and around 90 million unique TCR sequences made up an early release that covered approximately 700 HLA-typed donors. Of the 300 to 500 genotyped donors, approximately 80% were placed in the genetic ancestry cluster associated with self-reported Caucasian donors. The study aimed to test whether signatures of past pathogen exposure could be identified by cataloging public T cell receptors. The study profiled the T cell repertoires of about 640 subjects by immunosequencing and related them to cytomegalovirus serostatus. Besides the first cohort of around 670 subjects, a separate validation cohort made up of roughly 120 different subjects was used. To predict cytomegalovirus infection status, the study brought together high-throughput TCR immunosequencing, statistical association of individual TCRs with disease status, and machine learning. A later analysis re-examined previously published TCR beta repertoires from hundreds of donors and added high-resolution HLA genotyping to investigate patterns of TCR occurrence. In the later analysis, no new phenotypic data were used to find candidate immune exposures; instead, reliance was placed on TCR beta sequences and their occurrence across donors. In an earlier analysis of several hundred of the donors, high-throughput TCR beta sequencing was used to judge whether each TCR beta V gene segment behaved as functional or pseudogenic. Donor age, sex, ethnicity and CMV serostatus were compiled together with the repertoire data. A later genetic analysis used genome-wide SNP genotypes for about 65% of the 666 donors, treating that subset as a discovery cohort. All discovery cohort repertoires had been generated using a single sequencing platform. HLA typing included class I and class II loci at four-digit resolution. The number of typed donors differed by locus: about 620-630 for A, B, C, DRB1 and DQB1; 500 to 550 for DQA1; some 610 for DPA1; and about 450 for DPB1. Five DR-DQ haplotypes were handled as single units for association and clustering because linkage in the cohort was strong. Among 350 to 400 genotyped donors of the cohort, an average of about 240,000 unique TCR beta nucleotide sequences were sequenced per donor, roughly a sixth of them non-productive.

The cohort comprised fewer than 700 healthy bone marrow donors. Cohort members were all nominally healthy when sampled, although unrecorded immune exposures were likely present. The donor tested CMV seropositive and was one of the 289 seropositive cohort members. Every donor gave a peripheral blood sample, and the peripheral blood mononuclear cells from that sample were used for TCR beta sequencing. The Qiagen DNeasy Blood Extraction Kit was used to extract genomic DNA from the blood cell samples. About this clone itself: No antigen is known for it. No per-base quality is available; no much larger clone lies one base away.

According to the germline V gene, CDR1 reads SNHLY and CDR2 reads FYNNEI. Unmatched junction bases come to 9, with V trimmed by 6 bases and J by 7 bases. The CDR3 runs 14 residues from the cysteine to the phenylalanine. The retained sequence is limited to the CDR3, 42 bases, with the frame set at the first base. The study at large found these results: In a later genetic analysis, a missense DCLRE1C variant was associated with V-gene and J-gene trimming of TCR beta chains, and the association was replicated in an independent cohort. An earlier analysis of around 540 of the donors showed that most TCR beta V segments appeared in productive rearrangements either about 87% or about 30% of the time, which broadly matched IMGT annotations. A later genetic analysis reported fewer N-insertions in productive TCRs among donors in an Asian-associated ancestry cluster than the roughly 650-donor mean. In the study, approximately 160 TCR beta chains were listed as associated with cytomegalovirus. In a later analysis, HLA-associated TCR beta chains showed more clonal expansion and lower generation probabilities than non-associated chains that were equally common. Most TCR sequences were seen in very few donors, while some public TCRs were found in many individuals. A group of highly shared sequence variants was considered likely to be a technical artifact of the sequencing pipeline. Most CMV-associated TCR beta chains appeared to be HLA-restricted in a later analysis, and the HLA associations seemed to be driven largely by CMV exposure. Cytomegalovirus status was reported to be diagnosed by the classifier with high specificity and sensitivity in both the original and validation cohorts. According to a later analysis, parvovirus B19, influenza, CMV and Epstein-Barr virus appeared linked to several top co-occurrence clusters. A later analysis associated about 18,000 TCR beta sequences with specific HLA alleles at a false discovery rate of 0.05. This cohort had only TCR beta chains sequenced, and the lack of alpha or paired-chain data limited which features could be detected. Correlated functional status among segregating V segments might be attributable to linkage disequilibrium, but an unknown experimental factor could not be ruled out. A further reported finding was that TCR beta sequences accurately predicted the HLA-A and HLA-B alleles for most subjects in the first cohort. A few of the identified cytomegalovirus-associated TCR beta chains were confirmed in vitro to be specific for cytomegalovirus antigens. The presence/absence analyses assumed that sequencing depth was roughly uniform across donors, and that assumption may not be true. Strong co-occurrence of HLA alleles, especially DR and DQ, made assigning TCR associations to individual alleles difficult. CMV serostatus was the only immune exposure information available for the cohort. Some 15 rarely observed V segments, including chromosome 9 orphons, were excluded from the earlier analysis of several hundred of the donors because counts were too low. A later analysis found that TCR association rates varied across HLA loci, with DRB1 alleles showing the most associated TCRs and HLA-C alleles the fewest. The authors suggested that the approach could potentially be generalized to other disease states and immunological phenotypes. Because some donors lacked HLA typing at each locus, the association tests relied only on the typed subset. Some IMGT-functional V segments, including TRBV6-2 and TRBV6-3, could not be told apart with the 87-base-pair reads, so those segments were excluded.

Libraries came from the immunoSEQ multiplex PCR assay. For the multiplex PCR, a mixture combining 60 forward primers for TCR Vbeta segments and 13 reverse primers for TCR Jbeta segments was used. Amplification of the CDR3 region of rearranged TCR beta genes was performed with a multiplex PCR assay on genomic DNA. On the Illumina HiSeq System, the amplified TCR beta libraries were sequenced as 87-base-pair reads. The paper's data handling went like this. In a later analysis, 77 million or so unique TCR beta chains were counted across the 690 or so repertoires, and roughly 10 million of these chains were shared by at least two donors. Raw reads were error-corrected and collapsed into unique sequences by a nearest-neighbor algorithm in which closely related sequences were merged to remove PCR and sequencing errors. V, D and J gene segments were assigned by aligning CDR3 sequences to IMGT reference sequences. For a sequence to be retained, a match of at least six nucleotides was required to both a V gene segment and a J gene segment. A rearrangement counted as productive if the CDR3 had no stop codons and remained in frame with V and J, and every other rearrangement counted as non-productive. Following IMGT convention, CDR3 was defined as the stretch from the second conserved V-encoded cysteine to the conserved J-encoded phenylalanine. The earlier analysis of 500 to 650 of the donors excluded any sequence lacking an unambiguous match to a single V gene segment. An earlier analysis of under 750 of the donors called V segments functional above 56.7% productive rearrangements and segregating when the between-donor standard deviation exceeded 5%. A statistical classification framework was developed to diagnose cytomegalovirus status using the catalog of TCR beta chain sequences. In a later analysis, V and J genes were assigned by comparing TCR nucleotide sequences against IMGT/GENE-DB human TR gene sequences. The TCRdist pipeline was used in a later analysis to assign CDR3 sequences and most-parsimonious VDJ recombination scenarios. A later analysis defined each TCR beta chain by its CDR3 amino acid sequence plus V-gene family, and excluded reads lacking a unique V-gene family. To address suspected cross-contamination and a sequencing artifact, a later analysis removed a few hundred highly shared, low-generation-probability nucleotide sequences. For each public chain, a later analysis derived a clonal expansion index from normalized ranks of inferred template counts within each repertoire. Generation probabilities in a later analysis came from a VDJ recombination model fitted to out-of-frame rearrangements, and those results were checked against IGoR. Hypergeometric tests were used in a later analysis to score TCR-TCR, TCR-HLA and TCR-CMV co-occurrence, with a repertoire-size bias correction applied to the TCR pairs. In a later analysis, false discovery rates were estimated by permuting HLA or CMV assignments 20 times. In a later analysis, co-occurring TCRs were grouped with DBSCAN, and TCRdist sequence similarity was added when clustering was performed within HLA-allele-positive subsets. Repertoires with fewer than 30,000 or more than 120,000 public chains were left out of co-occurrence clustering, as were four to six repertoires with anomalous nucleotide sharing. TCRdb holds this immuneACCESS table with in-frame rearrangements only. Some clones are missing; in checked studies, unresolved V genes explain under half, and the rest has no known cause. The DNA was the basis for D and trimming; V, J and clone size are from that table. The sample table shows approximately 74,000 clones, and about two thirds are seen once. The ten biggest clones cover 5% to 6% of the sample.

This sequence originates from a man aged 30-40 years in good health and CMV-seropositive. The sample comprised PBMCs. The chain is assembled from TRBV2 and TRBJ2-5; TRBD2 fits 9 bases in the junction. At the DNA level, the sequence is TGTGCCAGCAGCGAGGGGACTAGCTTGTTGACCCAGTACTTC. Translated, it gives CASSEGTSLLTQYF.